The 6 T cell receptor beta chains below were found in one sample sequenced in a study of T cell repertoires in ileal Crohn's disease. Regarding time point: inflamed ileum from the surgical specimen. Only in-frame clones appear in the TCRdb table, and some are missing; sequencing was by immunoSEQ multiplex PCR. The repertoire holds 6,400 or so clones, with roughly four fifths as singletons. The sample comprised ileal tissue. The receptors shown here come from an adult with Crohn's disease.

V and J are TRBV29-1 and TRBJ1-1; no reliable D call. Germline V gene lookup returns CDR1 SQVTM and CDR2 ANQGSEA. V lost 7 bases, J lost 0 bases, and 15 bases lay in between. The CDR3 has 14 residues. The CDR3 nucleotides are TGCAGCGCCCTTGAGACAACCATGAACACTGAAGCTTTCTTT. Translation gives CSALETTMNTEAFF.

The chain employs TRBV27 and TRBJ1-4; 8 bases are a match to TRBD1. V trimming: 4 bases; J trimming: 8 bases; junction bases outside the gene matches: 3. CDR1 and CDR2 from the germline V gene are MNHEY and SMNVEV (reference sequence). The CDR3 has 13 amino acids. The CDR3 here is CASSSWTGEKLFF. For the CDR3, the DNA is TGTGCCAGCAGTTCGTGGACAGGGGAAAAACTGTTTTTT.

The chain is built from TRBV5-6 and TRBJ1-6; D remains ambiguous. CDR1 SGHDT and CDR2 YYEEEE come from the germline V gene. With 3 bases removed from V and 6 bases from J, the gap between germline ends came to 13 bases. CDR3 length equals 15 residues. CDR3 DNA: TGTGCCAGCAGCTCCGGCGGGGTGCGTAATTCACCCCTCCACTTT. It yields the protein CASSSGGVRNSPLHF.

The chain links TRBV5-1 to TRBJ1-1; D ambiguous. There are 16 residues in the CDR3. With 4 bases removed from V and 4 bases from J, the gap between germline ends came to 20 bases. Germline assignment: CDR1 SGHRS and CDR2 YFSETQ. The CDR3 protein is CASSPRLSGESTEAFF. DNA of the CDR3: TGCGCCAGCAGCCCCAGACTTTCTGGTGAAAGCACTGAAGCTTTCTTT.

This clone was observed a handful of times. CDR3 nucleotide sequence: TGTGCCAGCAGCCAATGGGGACAGGGGTCATGGAATGAGCAGTTCTTC. This encodes CASSQWGQGSWNEQFF. This rearrangement joins TRBV14 to TRBJ2-1, with 10 positions matching TRBD1. The V and J ends lost 2 bases and 7 bases, in that order; junction bases with no gene match: 8. CDR1 and CDR2 from the germline V gene are SGHDN and FVKESK. This CDR3 is 16 amino acids long. The full variable domain, its missing parts supplied by reference TRBV14 and TRBJ2-1, is EAGVTQFPSHSVIEKGQTVTLRCDPISGHDNLYWYRRVMGKEIKFLLHFVKESKQDESGMPNNRFLAERTGGTYSTLKVQPAELEDSGVYFCASSQWGQGSWNEQFFGPGTRLTVL.

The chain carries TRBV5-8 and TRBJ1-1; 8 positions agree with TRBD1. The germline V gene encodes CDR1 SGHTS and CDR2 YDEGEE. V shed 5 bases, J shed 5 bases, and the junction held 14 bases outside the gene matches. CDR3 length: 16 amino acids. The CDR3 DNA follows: TGTGCCAGCAGTCCCATGCCGGACAGGGAGTTAACTGAAGCTTTCTTT. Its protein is CASSPMPDRELTEAFF.